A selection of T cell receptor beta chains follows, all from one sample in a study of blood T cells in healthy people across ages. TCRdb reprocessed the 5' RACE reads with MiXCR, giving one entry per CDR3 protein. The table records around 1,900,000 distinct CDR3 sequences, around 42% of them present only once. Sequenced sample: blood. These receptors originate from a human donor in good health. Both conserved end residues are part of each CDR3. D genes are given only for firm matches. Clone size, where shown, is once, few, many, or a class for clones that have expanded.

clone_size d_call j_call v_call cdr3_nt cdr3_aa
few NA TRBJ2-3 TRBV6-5 TGTGCCAGCGCCGGGAGTTCTAGCACAGATACGCAGTATTTT CASAGSSSTDTQYF
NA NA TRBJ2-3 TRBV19 TGTGCCAGTAGTATACGCAGGGTCGGCACAGATACGCAGTATTTT CASSIRRVGTDTQYF
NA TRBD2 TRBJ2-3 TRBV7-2 TGTGCCAGCAGCCCGAGGACTAGCTCGGCTTCCACAGATACGCAGTATTTT CASSPRTSSASTDTQYF
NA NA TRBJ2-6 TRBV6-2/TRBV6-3 TGTGCCAGCAGCTCTGGGCCATCAGATCCTGGGGCCAACGTCCTGACTTTC CASSSGPSDPGANVLTF
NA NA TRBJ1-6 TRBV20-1 TGCAGTGCTAGAGCTAGCGGCCCCAATTCACCCCTCCACTTT CSARASGPNSPLHF
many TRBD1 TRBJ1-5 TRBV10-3 TGTGCCATCAGTGCATCAGAAAGGACAGGGGTCCAGCCCCAGCATTTT CAISASERTGVQPQHF
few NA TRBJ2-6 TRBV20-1 TGCAGTGCTAGAGAAGGGCCCGCGTCTGGGGCCAACGTCCTGACTTTC CSAREGPASGANVLTF
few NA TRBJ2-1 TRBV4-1 TGCGCCAGCAGCCACCGGGACACCTCCTACAATGAGCAGTTCTTC CASSHRDTSYNEQFF
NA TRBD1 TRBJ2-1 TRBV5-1 TGCGCCAGCAGCTCGGGACAGGGACTCTACAATGAGCAGCTCTTC CASSSGQGLYNEQLF
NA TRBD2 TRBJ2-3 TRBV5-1 TGCGCCAGCAGCTTGACCCGGGGGGGCGAAGATACGCAGTATTTT CASSLTRGGEDTQYF
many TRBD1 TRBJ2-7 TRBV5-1 TGCGCCAGCAGCCTCGCGACAGGGAGCTACGAGCAGTACTTC CASSLATGSYEQYF
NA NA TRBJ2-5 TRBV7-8 TGTGCCAGCAGCCTCTCCGAGACTAGTGTAAGAGAGACCCAGTACTTC CASSLSETSVRETQYF
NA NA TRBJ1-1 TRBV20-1 TGCAGTGCTAGAGTGCACCAGAACACTGAAGCTTTCTTT CSARVHQNTEAFF
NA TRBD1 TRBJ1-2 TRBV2 TGTGCCAGCAGTGTGGGGACAGGGGTTGGCTACACCTTC CASSVGTGVGYTF
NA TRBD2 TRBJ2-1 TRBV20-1 TGCAGTGCTAGAAGGCGGGGGGGCAATGAGCAGTTCTTC CSARRRGGNEQFF
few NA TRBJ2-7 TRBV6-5 TGTGCCAGCAGATTTCTGCAGAAGTCACGCGAGCAGTACTTC CASRFLQKSREQYF
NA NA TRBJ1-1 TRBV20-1 TGCAGTGCTAGAGACCTTGGATGGGACACTGAAGCTTTCTTT CSARDLGWDTEAFF
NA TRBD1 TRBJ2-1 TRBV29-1 TGCAGCGTTGATAAAGGGGGCTGGTTCTCTTACAATGAGCAGTTCTTC CSVDKGGWFSYNEQFF
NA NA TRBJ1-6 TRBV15 TGTGCCACCAGCAGAGCCAAGACAGCCTATAATTCACCCCTCCACTTT CATSRAKTAYNSPLHF
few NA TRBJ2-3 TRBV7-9 TGTGCCAGCAGCTTAAGAGGGGAAGCGAGCAGGGGAAGGACAGATACGCAGTATTTT CASSLRGEASRGRTDTQYF
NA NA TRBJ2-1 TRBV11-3 TGTGCCAGCAACCAGGGTAGTGAGCAGTTCTTC CASNQGSEQFF
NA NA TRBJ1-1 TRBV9 TGTGCCAGCAGCAAGGACAGATCGAACACTGAAGCTTTCTTT CASSKDRSNTEAFF
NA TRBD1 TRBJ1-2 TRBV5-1 TGCGCCAGCAGCACGTCCGGACAGGGGGCGGATGGCTACACCTTC CASSTSGQGADGYTF
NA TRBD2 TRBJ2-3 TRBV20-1 TGCAGTGCTTGGAAGCGGGGGGGTGGAGATACGCAGTATTTT CSAWKRGGGDTQYF
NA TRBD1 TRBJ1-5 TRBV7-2 TGTGCCAGCGGTTCCGGGACAGGGTTTCAGCCCCAGCATTTT CASGSGTGFQPQHF
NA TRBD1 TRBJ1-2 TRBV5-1 TGCGCCAGCAGCTTGGACAGGGGCGAATATGGCTACACCTTC CASSLDRGEYGYTF
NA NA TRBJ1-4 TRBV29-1 TGCAGCGTTGCCTCGGGGGGGGCTGGTAGAAATGAAAAACTGTTTTTT CSVASGGAGRNEKLFF
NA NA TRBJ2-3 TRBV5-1 TGCGCCAGCAGCCCGGGAAGGGACGTCACAGATACGCAGTATTTT CASSPGRDVTDTQYF
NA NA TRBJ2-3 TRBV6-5 TGTGCCAGCAGTCGATTACCCAGCGCGCAGTATTTT CASSRLPSAQYF
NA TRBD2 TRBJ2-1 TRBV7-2 TGTGCCAGCAGCTTGGAAGCGGGGGGAGGAGAGCAGTTCTTC CASSLEAGGGEQFF
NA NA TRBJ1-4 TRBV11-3 TGTGCCAGCAGCCCCAGCGGGATAGGGGAAAAACTGTTTTTT CASSPSGIGEKLFF
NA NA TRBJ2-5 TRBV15 TGTGCCACCAGCAGAGATATAGGGAAAGAGACCCAGTACTTC CATSRDIGKETQYF
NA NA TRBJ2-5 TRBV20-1 TGCAGTGCTAGAGACCCCCTCGGACCGGCGGAGACCCAGTACTTC CSARDPLGPAETQYF
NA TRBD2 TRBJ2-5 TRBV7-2 TGTGCCAGCAGTCTATACTCGACTAGCGGGTTAGAGACCCAGTACTTC CASSLYSTSGLETQYF
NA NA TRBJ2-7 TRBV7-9 TGTGCCAGCAGCTCAGGAGGGTTAGAGGGAGAGCAGTACTTC CASSSGGLEGEQYF
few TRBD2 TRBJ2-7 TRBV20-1 TGCAGTGCACCCGGGACTAGCGGGACCTCCTACGAGCAGTACTTC CSAPGTSGTSYEQYF
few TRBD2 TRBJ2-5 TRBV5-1 TGCGCCAGCAGCCCAGCGGGGGGGCGGTCGCAAGAGACCCAGTACTTC CASSPAGGRSQETQYF
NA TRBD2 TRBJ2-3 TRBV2 TGTGCCAGCAGTGGACTAGCGGCCAGCACAGATACGCAGTATTTT CASSGLAASTDTQYF
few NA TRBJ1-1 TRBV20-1 TGCAGTGCTAAAGATGTTGGGGAAGGTGTGAACACTGAAGCTTTCTTT CSAKDVGEGVNTEAFF
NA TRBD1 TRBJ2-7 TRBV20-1 TGCAGTGCTGGCCGGGACAGGGGTGGTGAGCAGTACTTC CSAGRDRGGEQYF
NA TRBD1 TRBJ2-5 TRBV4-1 TGCGCCAGCAGCCAAGGGGGCAGGGGGCAAGAGACCCAGTACTTC CASSQGGRGQETQYF
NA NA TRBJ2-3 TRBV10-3 TGTGCCATCGGACGGGGGCAAGAAGATACGCAGTATTTT CAIGRGQEDTQYF
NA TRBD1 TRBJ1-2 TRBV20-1 TGCAGTGCTAGGGCCAGACAGGGAGATTTTAACTGTGGCTACACCTTC CSARARQGDFNCGYTF
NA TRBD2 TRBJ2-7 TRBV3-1 TGTGCCAGCAGCCACCCCGGGACTAGCCCCCCTGTGAAGCAGTACTTC CASSHPGTSPPVKQYF
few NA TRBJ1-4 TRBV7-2 TGTGCCAGCAGTCACGACAGGTTTAATGAAAAACTGTTTTTT CASSHDRFNEKLFF
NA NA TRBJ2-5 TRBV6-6 TGTGCCAGCAGTTACTCGGGAACAGGGATGTTTCGAGAGACCCAGTACTTC CASSYSGTGMFRETQYF
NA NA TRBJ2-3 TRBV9 TGTGCCAGCAGCGTAGAGCCGATAACCACAGATACGCAGTATTTT CASSVEPITTDTQYF
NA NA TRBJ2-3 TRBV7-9 TGTGCCAGCAGTTTTCGTCAGCGGGATACGCAGTATTTT CASSFRQRDTQYF